This passage covers 3 T cell receptor beta chains from one sample sequenced in a study of a mutant IDH1 vaccine in newly diagnosed glioma. Measured with immunoSEQ multiplex PCR; TCRdb has only the in-frame clones, and not every one. The table includes some 58,000 clones, about four fifths detected once. Regarding time point: week 35, safety follow-up. Vaccination used 300 ug of mutant IDH1 20-mer peptide per dose, with topical imiquimod. Their antigen targets remain unknown. Sample: PBMCs, taken from a glioma patient whose treatment included an IDH1 peptide vaccine. These receptors originate from a man between 40 and 49 years old with glioma.

The V call is TRBV5-4, the J call TRBJ2-1; tentatively, D is TRBD1 (5 bases). V shed 1 base and J shed 4 bases, with 9 bases lying between them. Germline assignment: CDR1 SGHNT and CDR2 YYREEE (reference sequence). CDR3 length: 14 amino acids. CDR3 protein: CASSLSNRYNEQFF. DNA for the CDR3: TGTGCCAGCAGCTTGAGTAACAGGTACAATGAGCAGTTCTTC.

This chain connects TRBV4-3 to TRBJ2-3; the match to TRBD2 covers 11 bases. Germline V gene lookup returns CDR1 LGHNA and CDR2 YSLEER. Germline trimming cut 1 base from V and 1 base from J; bases unmatched to any gene: 10. This CDR3 is built from 19 residues. The CDR3 DNA is TGCGCCAGCAGCCAAGTCGTTAGCGGGAGGGCCTTGGGCACAGATACGCAGTATTTT. It codes for CASSQVVSGRALGTDTQYF.

This clone was seen more than once but under ten times. The chain is built from TRBV5-5 and TRBJ1-5; 11 bases match TRBD1. J lost 7 bases, V lost 1 base, and 13 bases had no gene match. Germline V gives CDR1 SGHKS, CDR2 YYEKEE (reference sequence). This CDR3 has 18 amino acids. The CDR3 region is CASSLNPLGQGGGQPQHF. The CDR3 coding sequence is TGTGCCAGCAGCTTGAACCCACTGGGACAGGGGGGCGGACAGCCCCAGCATTTT.